These 32 T cell receptor beta chains share one sample of origin, sequenced in a study of naive and memory T cell subsets. Whole-study results and caveats: Possibly reflecting memory cells re-expressing CD45RA, a few larger clonotypes occurred in naive repertoires, especially CD8.

Two oligonucleotides, mixed equimolar, formed the beta constant-region primer covering TRBC1 and TRBC2. Four rounds of PCR amplified the ligated cDNA using nested alpha and beta constant-region primers plus SP2. TCRdb re-called the UMI-ligation and nested PCR reads through MiXCR, storing one row per CDR3 protein. The sample records over 110,000 distinct CDR3 sequences, approximately 21% being singletons. Their cognate antigens are unknown. Material: naive CD8+ T cells from blood. The receptors stem from a human donor in good health.

V usage is TRBV6-5 and J usage is TRBJ2-7, with 8 bases that match TRBD2. J was trimmed by 5 bases and V by 3 bases; bases with no gene match: 12. This CDR3 contains 16 residues. Germline V gene data show CDR1 as MNHEY and CDR2 as SVGAGI. The CDR3 loop is CASSYSQLAGTHEQYF. CDR3 sequence (DNA): TGTGCCAGCAGTTATTCCCAGTTAGCGGGAACCCACGAGCAGTACTTC.

The chain is built from TRBV24-1 and TRBJ2-3; 7 bases agree with TRBD1. Germline lookup yields CDR1 KGHDR and CDR2 SFDVKD. The CDR3 totals 16 residues. Trimming at V came to 1 base and at J to 2 bases, leaving 5 bases not matched to a gene. CDR3 sequence (DNA): TGTGCCACCAGTGATTTTGCAGGGGGTGACACAGATACGCAGTATTTT. The encoded protein is CATSDFAGGDTDTQYF.

V is TRBV28 and J is TRBJ1-1; D is unresolved. The CDR3 is 14 residues long. The V gene's germline CDR1 is MDHEN and CDR2 SYDVKM. Deletions cut 5 bases from V and 6 bases from J, with 16 bases between. CDR3: CASSPPVVRAEAFF. The CDR3 DNA is TGTGCCAGCAGTCCCCCTGTGGTTAGAGCTGAAGCTTTCTTT.

This clonotype was counted only a few times. The V gene is TRBV29-1, the J gene TRBJ1-2; TRBD1 matches 8 bases. The CDR3 extends over 11 amino acids. CDR1 and CDR2 from the germline V gene are SQVTM and ANQGSEA. Trimming at V came to 7 bases and at J to 5 bases, leaving 3 bases not matched to a gene. The CDR3 loop reads CSADREYGYTF. DNA of the CDR3: TGCAGCGCGGACAGGGAGTATGGCTACACCTTC.

The chain links TRBV27 to TRBJ1-5; 7 bases are a match to TRBD1. CDR1 MNHEY and CDR2 SMNVEV come from the germline V gene (reference sequence). The CDR3 sequence is 14 residues long. After removal of 5 bases from V and 4 bases from J, the junction contained 5 bases not matched to a gene. The CDR3 nucleotides read TGTGCCAGCAGTCCGGGGACAGAAAATCAGCCCCAGCATTTT. It encodes CASSPGTENQPQHF.

The rearrangement links TRBV6-2 or TRBV6-3 to TRBJ2-1, with TRBD2 identical over 12 bases. CDR3 size: 14 residues. Germline V CDR1 and CDR2: MNHEY, SVGEGT. V dropped 5 bases and J dropped 7; count of bases not matched to a gene: 3. The CDR3 loop is CASSMTSGRNEQFF. CDR3 DNA sequence: TGTGCCAGCAGTATGACTAGCGGGAGAAATGAGCAGTTCTTC.

The sample holds a few counts of this clonotype. The rearrangement links TRBV27 to TRBJ2-3; 7 nucleotides match TRBD1. The CDR3 length is 15 residues. Germline V lookup: CDR1 MNHEY, CDR2 SMNVEV (reference sequence). V trimming: 1 base; J trimming: 0 bases; junction bases outside the gene matches: 1. The CDR3 region is CASSLWGQSTDTQYF. In nucleotides, the CDR3 is TGTGCCAGCAGTTTATGGGGACAGAGCACAGATACGCAGTATTTT.

V usage is TRBV11-2 and J usage is TRBJ1-3, with TRBD1 matching 8 bases. From germline, CDR1 is SGHAT and CDR2 FQNNGV. CDR3 length: 15 residues. V was pared by 4 bases and J by 2 bases, with 4 bases of the junction left unmatched. The CDR3 bases are TGTGCCAGCAGCTGGGGGACAGGCGCTGGAAACACCATATATTTT. Translation gives CASSWGTGAGNTIYF.

There are a few counts of this clonotype. V gene TRBV29-1 combines with J gene TRBJ1-1; D is possibly TRBD1 (6 bases). The V and J ends lost 3 bases and 3 bases respectively, with 17 bases between them. The germline gives CDR1 SQVTM, CDR2 ANQGSEA. The CDR3 has 15 residues. The CDR3 is CSVERSGDAYTEAFF. CDR3 in DNA: TGCAGCGTTGAGAGGTCAGGGGACGCTTACACTGAAGCTTTCTTT.

The table lists this clonotype with a few counts. This sequence joins TRBV6-1 and TRBJ2-1, with 10 bases identical to TRBD1. V gave up 0 bases and J gave up 4 bases; unmatched junction bases: 12. This CDR3 region has 19 residues. CDR1 is MNHNS and CDR2 is SASEGT in the germline V gene. The CDR3 reads CASSEANSAGQGLYNEQFF. The CDR3 bases are TGTGCCAGCAGTGAAGCGAATTCAGCGGGACAGGGGCTTTACAATGAGCAGTTCTTC.

This clonotype has just a few counts. The V and J genes are TRBV5-1 and TRBJ2-3; TRBD2 aligns across 9 bases. This CDR3 has 16 residues. CDR1 SGHRS and CDR2 YFSETQ come from the germline V gene. With 1 base clipped from V and 7 bases from J, the junction kept 10 bases outside the gene matches. This chain's CDR3 is CASSLFTAGGQNTQYF. As DNA, the CDR3 is TGCGCCAGCAGCTTGTTCACTGCGGGAGGGCAAAATACGCAGTATTTT.

This clonotype has at least ten counts. The chain joins TRBV7-9 to TRBJ2-1, with D unresolved. The CDR3 runs 18 residues. Germline V lookup: CDR1 SEHNR, CDR2 FQNEAQ (reference sequence). V was shortened by 3 bases and J by 4 bases, with 22 bases between the two germline ends. The CDR3 loop reads CASSFGFPAAEPYNEQFF. For the CDR3, the DNA is TGTGCCAGCAGCTTTGGATTCCCGGCGGCGGAGCCATACAATGAGCAGTTCTTC. The full variable domain, with the rest looked up from reference TRBV7-9 and TRBJ2-1, is DTGVSQNPRHKITKRGQNVTFRCDPISEHNRLYWYRQTLGQGPEFLTYFQNEAQLEKSRLLSDRFSAERPKGSFSTLEIQRTEQGDSAMYLCASSFGFPAAEPYNEQFFGPGTRLTVL.

CDR3 loop: CASSEVGSSYNSPLHF. Written as DNA, the CDR3 is TGTGCCAGCAGTGAGGTGGGGAGCTCCTATAATTCACCCCTCCACTTT. This chain uses TRBV2 with TRBJ1-6; D is uncertain. Trimming stripped 3 bases from V and 0 bases from J, with 9 bases between. The CDR3 has 16 residues. Looked up from germline, CDR1 is SNHLY and CDR2 is FYNNEI.

The rearrangement links TRBV6-5 to TRBJ1-2, with 10 bases fitting TRBD1. V shed 4 bases and J 8 bases; nucleotides not matched to a gene: 4. The germline gives CDR1 MNHEY, CDR2 SVGAGI. The CDR3 is 13 residues long. The chain's CDR3 is CASSFGQGDGYTF. The CDR3 nucleotides read TGTGCCAGCAGTTTTGGACAGGGGGACGGCTACACCTTC.

The chain joins TRBV2 to TRBJ2-7; D is unresolved. The CDR3 covers 13 residues. Germline V lookup: CDR1 SNHLY, CDR2 FYNNEI. Trimming took off 6 bases at V and 2 bases at J, with 11 bases between the two ends. The CDR3 nucleotides are TGTGCCAGCAGCCGTGGCCGGGCCTACGAGCAGTACTTC. Translation gives CASSRGRAYEQYF.

The chain links TRBV6-5 to TRBJ1-1; 11 bases line up with TRBD1. V dropped 6 bases and J dropped 7; count of bases not matched to a gene: 13. Per the germline V gene, CDR1 is MNHEY and CDR2 is SVGAGI. The CDR3 totals 16 residues. In DNA, the CDR3 is TGTGCCAGCAGCCCTGGGACAGGGGGAGGCACGGATGAAGCTTTCTTT. Translated: CASSPGTGGGTDEAFF.

CDR3: CASSLDPIGSDYNEQFF. The CDR3 bases are TGTGCCAGCAGCTTAGATCCTATTGGCTCCGATTACAATGAGCAGTTCTTC. The rearrangement joins TRBV7-8 to TRBJ2-1; D is uncertain. V lost 1 base and J 4 bases, leaving 17 bases between the germline ends. The CDR3 covers 17 residues. Per germline, CDR1 SGHVS and CDR2 FQNEAQ.

This chain links TRBV6-5 with TRBJ2-7; D is ambiguous. This CDR3 spans 11 amino acids. Trimming stripped 10 bases from V and 3 bases from J, with 10 bases between. Germline V gene lookup returns CDR1 MNHEY and CDR2 SVGAGI. The DNA for the CDR3 is TGTGCCACCCGAAGTGGCTACGAGCAGTACTTC. Residues: CATRSGYEQYF.

The chain carries TRBV28 and TRBJ2-7, with TRBD2 identical over 10 bases. The V and J ends lost 8 bases and 1 base, in that order; junction bases with no gene match: 11. The germline V gene encodes CDR1 MDHEN and CDR2 SYDVKM. CDR3 length: 16 amino acids. CDR3 sequence: CASSGTGLADSYEQYF. The DNA for the CDR3 is TGTGCCAGCTCTGGGACTGGACTAGCGGATTCCTACGAGCAGTACTTC.

Notes on this clonotype: At one end the junction does not follow the germline gene, possibly because of a read error. The chain joins TRBV7-9 to TRBJ2-1; D remains ambiguous. Germline V gives CDR1 SEHNR, CDR2 FQNEAQ (reference sequence). The CDR3 contains 12 residues. CDR3 amino acids: CASSLGRNERFF. Written as DNA, the CDR3 is TGTGCCAGCAGCTTAGGAAGGAATGAGCGGTTCTTC.

This clonotype was seen only a few times. The V and J genes are TRBV4-1 and TRBJ2-1; possibly TRBD1 for D (5 bases). Trimming stripped 0 bases from V and 0 bases from J, with 12 bases between. The germline CDR1 and CDR2 sequences are MGHRA and YSYEKL. The CDR3 totals 17 residues. The CDR3 region has the DNA TGCGCCAGCAGCCAAGATCTTCAGGGCTACTCCTACAATGAGCAGTTCTTC. This sequence encodes CASSQDLQGYSYNEQFF.

Many counts were recorded for this clonotype. This rearrangement joins TRBV7-9 to TRBJ2-5; D is ambiguous. Germline V CDR1 and CDR2: SEHNR, FQNEAQ (reference sequence). The CDR3 totals 12 residues. Trimming shortened V by 2 bases and J by 5 bases, and 6 bases separated the two germline ends. The CDR3 nucleotides are TGTGCCAGCAGCTTACAAGGGGAGACCCAGTACTTC. Residues: CASSLQGETQYF.

The genes are TRBV13 and TRBJ2-5; 7 bases match TRBD1. The CDR3 contains 14 residues. Looked up from germline, CDR1 is PRHDT and CDR2 is FYEKMQ (reference sequence). V dropped 0 bases and J dropped 3; count of bases not matched to a gene: 1. The CDR3 DNA follows: TGTGCCAGCAGCTTAGGCGACAGGGAAGAGACCCAGTACTTC. It yields the protein CASSLGDREETQYF.

The chain carries TRBV28 and TRBJ2-7; 8 nucleotides align to TRBD1. The CDR3 has 13 residues. CDR1 is MDHEN and CDR2 is SYDVKM in the germline V gene. V lost 9 bases, J lost 5 bases, and 9 bases stayed unmatched. The CDR3, as DNA: TGTGCCAGTGTACGGACAGGGTCTGACGAGCAGTACTTC. It codes for CASVRTGSDEQYF.

The chain is built from TRBV20-1 and TRBJ2-1; perhaps TRBD1 as D (6 bases). The germline V gene encodes CDR1 DFQATT and CDR2 SNEGSKA (reference sequence). V was clipped by 5 bases and J by 7 bases, with 15 bases between them. The length of the CDR3 is 13 residues. The CDR3 DNA follows: TGCAGTGCTCCAAACAGGGAGATGAATGAGCAGTTCTTC. Translated, it gives CSAPNREMNEQFF.

In this sample, this clonotype turned up a few times. The chain has TRBV9 and TRBJ1-5, with D hard to call. Germline CDR1 SGDLS, CDR2 YYNGEE. The CDR3 has 14 residues. The germline V and J ends were trimmed by 4 bases and 0 bases, with 8 bases remaining between them. CDR3 loop: CASSFTDSNQPQHF. The DNA for the CDR3 is TGTGCCAGCAGCTTTACAGATAGCAATCAGCCCCAGCATTTT.

The chain couples TRBV12-3 or TRBV12-4 to TRBJ2-1; 16 bases fit TRBD2. This CDR3 comprises 17 residues. Unmatched junction bases numbered 9, after V lost 6 bases and J lost 7 bases. CDR3 DNA sequence: TGTGCCAGCAGGGCCGGGACTAGCGGGAGGGCCAGAAATGAGCAGTTCTTC. It translates to CASRAGTSGRARNEQFF.

This clonotype was picked up a small number of times. This chain connects TRBV28 to TRBJ1-5; weak D call: TRBD1 (5 bases). CDR3 length: 18 residues. The germline CDR1 and CDR2 sequences are MDHEN and SYDVKM. The germline V and J ends were trimmed by 0 bases and 0 bases, with 15 bases remaining between them. The CDR3 nucleotides read TGTGCCAGCAGTTTATGCGGGGCCAGGGTCTATAGCAATCAGCCCCAGCATTTT. It specifies CASSLCGARVYSNQPQHF.

The sample holds a few counts of this clonotype. The rearrangement uses TRBV12-3 or TRBV12-4 and TRBJ1-5; maybe TRBD1 (6 bases). The CDR3 sequence is 15 residues long. The V gene lost 3 bases and the J gene lost 5 bases, with 14 bases spanning the gap. The DNA for the CDR3 is TGTGCCAGCAGTTTTCTAGGGGGAAATGATCAGCCCCAGCATTTT. This sequence encodes CASSFLGGNDQPQHF.

The chain is built from TRBV5-1 and TRBJ2-3; 8 bases are a match to TRBD2. The germline V gene has CDR1 SGHRS and CDR2 YFSETQ. The CDR3 runs 16 residues. V lost 3 bases, J lost 0 bases, and 6 bases stayed unmatched. The chain's CDR3 is CASSSVPSGSTDTQYF. The DNA for the CDR3 is TGCGCCAGCAGCTCGGTCCCTAGCGGGAGCACAGATACGCAGTATTTT.

This clonotype came up a few times. The chain joins TRBV6-5 to TRBJ2-7; D might be TRBD1 (5 bases). V lost 2 bases and J lost 5, with 10 bases in between. From germline, CDR1 is MNHEY and CDR2 SVGAGI. There are 13 residues in the CDR3. CDR3 nucleotides: TGTGCCAGCAGTTACGGGCAGGGAAACGAGCAGTACTTC. Protein product: CASSYGQGNEQYF.

This clonotype was picked up a small number of times. The chain combines TRBV27 with TRBJ2-7; a possible D gene is TRBD2 (6 bases). This CDR3 comprises 15 residues. V shed 5 bases and J shed 3 bases, with 17 bases lying between them. Germline V gene data show CDR1 as MNHEY and CDR2 as SMNVEV (reference sequence). The CDR3 protein is CASSIGQGGNYEQYF. DNA of the CDR3: TGTGCCAGCAGTATAGGGCAGGGAGGTAACTACGAGCAGTACTTC.